These T cell receptor beta chains were read from a single sample in a study of OX40 agonist ivuxolimab in advanced cancers. Produced via immunoSEQ multiplex PCR; TCRdb's table is partial and in-frame only. The sample lists around 69,000 clones, 85% to 90% seen once, with less than 4% in the top ten. The sequenced sample was CD4+ or CD8+ T cells sorted from blood, obtained in a trial of the OX40 agonist ivuxolimab. All receptors come from an adult with an advanced solid tumor such as melanoma, head and neck, liver or kidney cancer. The CDR3 runs from the conserved cysteine through the conserved F or W. A D gene is named only where the DNA matches it firmly. Only some rows state a clone size, as once, few, many or a class for expanded clones.

size: -
D: -
J: TRBJ2-6
V: TRBV7-6
DNA: TGTGCCAGCAGCGCGCGCCCGGGGGAGGGGACAGCATCCTCTGGGGCCAACGTCCTGACTTTC
CDR3: CASSARPGEGTASSGANVLTF

size: -
D: -
J: TRBJ2-6
V: TRBV11-2
DNA: TGTGCCAGCAGGCCACAATACTCTGGGGCCAACGTCCTGACTTTC
CDR3: CASRPQYSGANVLTF

size: once
D: -
J: TRBJ1-5
V: TRBV4-3
DNA: TGCGCCAGCAGCCAAGATTATGGTCAGCCCCAGCATTTT
CDR3: CASSQDYGQPQHF

size: -
D: -
J: TRBJ2-3
V: TRBV6-5
DNA: TGTGCCAGCAGGAGTATCGGACAGTCTACGCAGTATTTT
CDR3: CASRSIGQSTQYF

size: -
D: -
J: TRBJ1-4
V: TRBV7-2
DNA: TGTGCCAGCAGCTACAGGACCGACGGACCTAATGAAAAACTGTTTTTT
CDR3: CASSYRTDGPNEKLFF

size: once
D: -
J: TRBJ2-2
V: TRBV7-2
DNA: TGTGCCAGCAGCTCCCGGACGGATACGAACACCGGGGAGCTGTTTTTT
CDR3: CASSSRTDTNTGELFF

size: -
D: TRBD2
J: TRBJ2-1
V: TRBV5-4
DNA: TGTGCCAGCAGCTTGGCACTAGCGGGGGCTTACAATGAGCAGTTCTTC
CDR3: CASSLALAGAYNEQFF

size: few
D: -
J: TRBJ1-1
V: TRBV2
DNA: TGTGCCAGCTTGGGGTCAGGGACCTTGAACACTGAAGCTTTCTTT
CDR3: CASLGSGTLNTEAFF

size: -
D: -
J: TRBJ2-5
V: TRBV9
DNA: TGTGCCAGCAGCGGAGGGGGGACGACTGAGACCCAGTACTTC
CDR3: CASSGGGTTETQYF

size: -
D: -
J: TRBJ2-2
V: TRBV9
DNA: TGTGCCAGCAGCGTAGGTCTAGCGACGAACACCGGGGAGCTGTTTTTT
CDR3: CASSVGLATNTGELFF

size: -
D: TRBD2
J: TRBJ2-1
V: TRBV19
DNA: TGTGCCAGTAGTATACAAGGTCCTAGCGGGGGTAACAATGAGCAGTTCTTC
CDR3: CASSIQGPSGGNNEQFF

size: -
D: -
J: TRBJ1-1
V: TRBV15
DNA: TGTGCCGTCCGTCGGAGCATGAACACTGAAGCTTTCTTT
CDR3: CAVRRSMNTEAFF

size: once
D: TRBD1
J: TRBJ1-2
V: TRBV5-6
DNA: TGTGCCAGCAGCTACGTCCCGGGACAGGGAAACTATGGCTACACCTTC
CDR3: CASSYVPGQGNYGYTF

size: -
D: -
J: TRBJ2-2
V: TRBV27
DNA: TGTGCCAGCAGTTTTCGGCTCGGGGAGCTGTTTTTT
CDR3: CASSFRLGELFF

size: -
D: -
J: TRBJ1-1
V: TRBV9
DNA: TGTGCCAGTTCTAGGACGGCCGGGGGCACTGAAGCTTTCTTT
CDR3: CASSRTAGGTEAFF

size: -
D: TRBD1
J: TRBJ1-4
V: TRBV4-3
DNA: TGCGCCAGCAGCCAAGGACAGGGCCCCAGGCCAACTAATGAAAAACTGTTTTTT
CDR3: CASSQGQGPRPTNEKLFF

size: -
D: -
J: TRBJ2-1
V: TRBV29-1
DNA: TGCAGCGGTTTGGCCCTGTTCAATGAGCAGTTCTTC
CDR3: CSGLALFNEQFF

size: once
D: -
J: TRBJ2-1
V: TRBV7-2
DNA: TGTGCCAGCAGCGACTACAAGGGGCCAAATTACAATGAGCAGTTCTTC
CDR3: CASSDYKGPNYNEQFF

size: once
D: -
J: TRBJ2-1
V: TRBV25-1
DNA: TGTGCCAGCAGTCGTACAGGGTACAATGAGCAGTTCTTC
CDR3: CASSRTGYNEQFF

size: -
D: TRBD1
J: TRBJ2-1
V: TRBV4-1
DNA: TGCGCCAGCAGCCACAGCCGGGACAGGACGTTCTTC
CDR3: CASSHSRDRTFF

size: -
D: -
J: TRBJ1-1
V: TRBV7-8
DNA: TGTGCCAGCAGCTTATTCGGACAGTACACTGAAGCTTTCTTT
CDR3: CASSLFGQYTEAFF

size: -
D: -
J: TRBJ2-3
V: TRBV18
DNA: TGTGCCAGCTCACCAGGGGACACGCTCACAGATACGCAGTATTTT
CDR3: CASSPGDTLTDTQYF

size: -
D: TRBD1
J: TRBJ1-1
V: TRBV29-1
DNA: TGCAGCGCCACCCCAGGGGGGACTGAAGCTTTCTTT
CDR3: CSATPGGTEAFF

size: -
D: -
J: TRBJ1-1
V: TRBV5-6
DNA: TGTGCCAGCAGCCCGACGGGACGTAACACTGAAGCTTTCTTT
CDR3: CASSPTGRNTEAFF

size: -
D: TRBD1
J: TRBJ2-2
V: TRBV7-2
DNA: TGTGCCACGCATACAGGGGGCGCATCTATAACCGGGGAGCTGTTTTTT
CDR3: CATHTGGASITGELFF

size: -
D: -
J: TRBJ1-5
V: TRBV6-5
DNA: TGTGCCAGCAGTTACCTACAGGTTAATCAGCCCCAGCATTTT
CDR3: CASSYLQVNQPQHF

size: once
D: TRBD1
J: TRBJ2-2
V: TRBV7-2
DNA: TGTGCCAGCAGCCGCCCCCCGGGACAGGGAAACACCGGGGAGCTGTTTTTT
CDR3: CASSRPPGQGNTGELFF

size: few
D: -
J: TRBJ2-1
V: TRBV6-4
DNA: TGTGCCAGCAGTGAGGAGGGGGATAAGCAGTTCTTC
CDR3: CASSEEGDKQFF

size: -
D: TRBD1
J: TRBJ2-5
V: TRBV19
DNA: TGTGCCAGTAGTCCCCTGAGTAAAGTAGGGACAGGGGCTTCTGAGACCCAGTACTTC
CDR3: CASSPLSKVGTGASETQYF

size: -
D: -
J: TRBJ2-7
V: TRBV27
DNA: TGTGCCAGCAGTTTTTTAGGGAATGGCTACGAGCAGTACTTC
CDR3: CASSFLGNGYEQYF

size: -
D: -
J: TRBJ1-4
V: TRBV7-2
DNA: TGTGCCAGCAGCTTAGTATCCGGGAGGGCTAATGAAAAACTGTTTTTT
CDR3: CASSLVSGRANEKLFF

size: -
D: -
J: TRBJ2-3
V: TRBV9
DNA: TGTGCCAGCTCCGACTTCAGCACAGATACGCAGTATTTT
CDR3: CASSDFSTDTQYF

size: -
D: -
J: TRBJ2-1
V: TRBV25-1
DNA: TGTGCCAGCAGTGCAACAGATGCTGAGCAGTTCTTC
CDR3: CASSATDAEQFF

size: -
D: -
J: TRBJ1-3
V: TRBV30
DNA: TGTGCTGGCAGGCGGTCGCTCTCTGGAAACACCATATATTTT
CDR3: CAGRRSLSGNTIYF

size: -
D: -
J: TRBJ1-1
V: TRBV9
DNA: TGTGCCAGCAGCGTAGCTCACACCCCGAACACTGAAGCTTTCTTT
CDR3: CASSVAHTPNTEAFF

size: once
D: TRBD1
J: TRBJ1-1
V: TRBV15
DNA: TGTGCCACCAGCAGAAGACAGGGAGGCCCCGTAAACACTGAAGCTTTCTTT
CDR3: CATSRRQGGPVNTEAFF

size: -
D: TRBD1
J: TRBJ1-1
V: TRBV7-9
DNA: TGTGCCAGCAGCTTATCGACAGGGCATGTCACTGAAGCTTTCTTT
CDR3: CASSLSTGHVTEAFF

size: -
D: -
J: TRBJ2-7
V: TRBV6-5
DNA: TGTGCCAGCAGCAAAATTAGCGGATCCTACGAGCAGTACTTC
CDR3: CASSKISGSYEQYF

size: -
D: TRBD1
J: TRBJ1-2
V: TRBV2
DNA: TGTGCCAGCAGTTTGTCGACAGGGACTAACTATGGCTACACCTTC
CDR3: CASSLSTGTNYGYTF

size: few
D: -
J: TRBJ1-1
V: TRBV7-6
DNA: TGTGCCAGCAGCCAACGCCAAGAGAGTTCCACTGAAGCTTTCTTT
CDR3: CASSQRQESSTEAFF

size: -
D: -
J: TRBJ1-2
V: TRBV28
DNA: TGTGCCAGCAGTCGGCCCGTAGGGCTTAGCTATGGCTACACCTTC
CDR3: CASSRPVGLSYGYTF

size: -
D: -
J: TRBJ1-3
V: TRBV5-1
DNA: TGCGCCAGCAGCGAGAGGGGGTCAGGAAACACCATATATTTT
CDR3: CASSERGSGNTIYF

size: once
D: -
J: TRBJ2-3
V: TRBV27
DNA: TGTGCCAGCAGTTTAGAACATAACACAGATACGCAGTATTTT
CDR3: CASSLEHNTDTQYF

size: -
D: TRBD2
J: TRBJ2-3
V: TRBV7-3
DNA: TGTGCCAGCAGCTTTCAGGGGACTAGCGGGATTGATACGCAGTATTTT
CDR3: CASSFQGTSGIDTQYF

size: -
D: -
J: TRBJ2-5
V: TRBV5-4
DNA: TGTGCCAGCAGCTTTTTTGGGGGATTACAAGAGACCCAGTACTTC
CDR3: CASSFFGGLQETQYF

size: -
D: TRBD1
J: TRBJ1-2
V: TRBV7-2
DNA: TGTGCCAGCAGCAGAGGGACAGGGGGCTCCTATAACTATGGCTACACCTTC
CDR3: CASSRGTGGSYNYGYTF

size: -
D: -
J: TRBJ1-2
V: TRBV5-1
DNA: TGCGCCAGCAGCTTTGACGCAAACTATGGCTACACCTTC
CDR3: CASSFDANYGYTF

size: -
D: -
J: TRBJ2-6
V: TRBV18
DNA: TGTGCCAGCTCACCAAACAGGGCTGGGGCCAACGTCCTGACTTTC
CDR3: CASSPNRAGANVLTF

size: -
D: -
J: TRBJ2-7
V: TRBV10-3
DNA: TGTGCCATCAGGGACTACGAGCAGTACTTC
CDR3: CAIRDYEQYF

size: few
D: -
J: TRBJ2-2
V: TRBV7-9
DNA: TGTGCCAGCAGCTTAAGTCTGGACTTCTTCAACACCGGGGAGCTGTTTTTT
CDR3: CASSLSLDFFNTGELFF

size: -
D: TRBD1
J: TRBJ1-5
V: TRBV2
DNA: TGTGCCAGCAATGGACAGGGCCCCTATAGCAATCAGCCCCAGCATTTT
CDR3: CASNGQGPYSNQPQHF

size: -
D: -
J: TRBJ1-3
V: TRBV13
DNA: TGTGCCAGCAGCTTAGGGCTTACGACAAACACCATATATTTT
CDR3: CASSLGLTTNTIYF

size: -
D: TRBD1
J: TRBJ2-1
V: TRBV4-2
DNA: TGTGCCAGCAGCCAAAGGGGACAGCTAGGCAATGAGCAGTTCTTC
CDR3: CASSQRGQLGNEQFF

size: -
D: -
J: TRBJ2-7
V: TRBV18
DNA: TGTGCCAGCTCCCAAGGCTCAGTCAGCTACGAGCAGTACTTC
CDR3: CASSQGSVSYEQYF